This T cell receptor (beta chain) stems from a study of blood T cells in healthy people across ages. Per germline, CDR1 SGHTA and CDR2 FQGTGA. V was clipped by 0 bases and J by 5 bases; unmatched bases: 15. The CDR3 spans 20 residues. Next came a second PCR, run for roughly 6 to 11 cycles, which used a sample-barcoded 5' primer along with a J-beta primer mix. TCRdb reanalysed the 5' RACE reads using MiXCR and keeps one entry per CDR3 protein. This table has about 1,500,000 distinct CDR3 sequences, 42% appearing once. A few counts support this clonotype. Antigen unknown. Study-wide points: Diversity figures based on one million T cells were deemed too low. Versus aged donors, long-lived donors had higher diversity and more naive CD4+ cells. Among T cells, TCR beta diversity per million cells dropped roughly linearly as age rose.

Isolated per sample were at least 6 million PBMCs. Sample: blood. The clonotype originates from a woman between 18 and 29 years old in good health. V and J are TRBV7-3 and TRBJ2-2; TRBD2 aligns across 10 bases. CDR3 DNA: TGTGCCAGCAGCTTAACAGGGATTCAAAGCGGGGGGGCAAAGACCGGGGAGCTGTTTTTT. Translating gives CASSLTGIQSGGAKTGELFF.